Following are 7 T cell receptor beta chains from one sample sequenced in a study of shared T cell receptors in the human thymus. TCRdb's table, derived via immunoSEQ multiplex PCR, lists solely in-frame clones and lacks some. This sample has approximately 660,000 clones, with around 89% found just once. The same sample was also studied in work on human thymus T cells.

The sample was thymocytes. These TCRs come from a boy younger than two with a congenital heart defect.

The V and J genes are TRBV7-9 and TRBJ2-7, with 9 bases lining up with TRBD1. From germline, CDR1 is SEHNR and CDR2 FQNEAQ (reference sequence). This CDR3 has 13 residues. V shed 4 bases and J 9 bases; nucleotides not matched to a gene: 7. CDR3 DNA sequence: TGTGCCAGCAGCTCGCCGGGACAGGGATGGCAGTACTTC. This sequence encodes CASSSPGQGWQYF.

The J gene is TRBJ1-2, the V gene TRBV30, with D possibly being TRBD1 (5 bases). The CDR3 covers 14 residues. V was shortened by 4 bases and J by 2 bases, with 14 bases between the two germline ends. The germline CDR1 and CDR2 sequences are GTSNPN and SVGIG (reference sequence). In nucleotides, the CDR3 is TGTGCCTGGATTTGGGGCACAGTCAACTATGGCTACACCTTC. Amino acid sequence: CAWIWGTVNYGYTF.

The table lists this clone with a few counts. The chain has TRBV5-6 and TRBJ2-5, with 8 bases identical to TRBD2. Unmatched junction bases numbered 2, after V lost 0 bases and J lost 4 bases. This CDR3 region has 14 residues. The V gene's germline CDR1 is SGHDT and CDR2 YYEEEE. CDR3 sequence reads: CASSLEGLGETQYF. The CDR3 DNA sequence: TGTGCCAGCAGCTTGGAGGGACTAGGAGAGACCCAGTACTTC.

This chain connects TRBV29-1 to TRBJ2-7; a possible D gene is TRBD1 (5 bases). There are 16 residues in the CDR3. V was cut by 0 bases and J by 0 bases, with 15 bases left in between. Per the germline V gene, CDR1 is SQVTM and CDR2 is ANQGSEA. Here the CDR3 DNA reads TGCAGCGTTGAAGATGGTAGGGGCTTAGGCTCCTACGAGCAGTACTTC. This sequence encodes CSVEDGRGLGSYEQYF.

V gene TRBV5-1 combines with J gene TRBJ1-6, with 7 bases aligning to TRBD1. CDR1 is SGHRS and CDR2 is YFSETQ in the germline V gene. The CDR3 totals 17 residues. V lost 4 bases, J lost 0 bases, and 7 bases stayed unmatched. The CDR3, as DNA: TGCGCCAGCAGCCGGTTAGGGGGCTTCTCCTATAATTCACCCCTCCACTTT. Its translation: CASSRLGGFSYNSPLHF.

The rearrangement joins TRBV9 to TRBJ1-2; 7 bases are a match to TRBD1. The CDR3 is made up of 18 amino acids. CDR1 and CDR2 (germline): SGDLS, YYNGEE. Losses at the gene ends were 3 bases for V and 3 bases for J; bases not matched to a gene: 17. The DNA for the CDR3 is TGTGCCAGCAGCGCGGGACAGCCCTTTCTCTTCTTCGACTATGGCTACACCTTC. This encodes CASSAGQPFLFFDYGYTF.

The rearrangement uses TRBV11-3 and TRBJ2-1; 13 nucleotides align to TRBD2. The V segment lost 8 bases and the J segment 0 bases; nucleotides outside the gene matches: 13. Germline-derived CDR1 and CDR2 are SGHNT and YENEEA. CDR3 length equals 19 residues. The CDR3, as DNA: TGTGCCAGCTCTGTTTGGCGGACTAGCGGGAGTAGCTCCTACAATGAGCAGTTCTTC. As protein: CASSVWRTSGSSSYNEQFF.